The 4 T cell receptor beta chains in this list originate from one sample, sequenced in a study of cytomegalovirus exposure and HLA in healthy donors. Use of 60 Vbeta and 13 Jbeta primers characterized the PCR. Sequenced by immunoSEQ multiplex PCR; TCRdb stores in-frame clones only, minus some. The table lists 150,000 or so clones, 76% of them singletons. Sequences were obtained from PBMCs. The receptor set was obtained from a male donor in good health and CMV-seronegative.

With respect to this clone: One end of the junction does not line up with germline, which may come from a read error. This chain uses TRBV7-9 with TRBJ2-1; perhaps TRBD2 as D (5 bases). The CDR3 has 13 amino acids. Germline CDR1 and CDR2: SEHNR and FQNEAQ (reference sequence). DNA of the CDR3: TGTGCCAGCAGCTCGACTACCTACAATGAGCAGCTCTTC. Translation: CASSSTTYNEQLF.

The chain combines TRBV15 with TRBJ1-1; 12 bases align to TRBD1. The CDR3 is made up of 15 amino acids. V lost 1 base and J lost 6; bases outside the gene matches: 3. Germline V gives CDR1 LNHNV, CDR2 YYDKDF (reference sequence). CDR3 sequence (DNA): TGTGCCACCAGCAGAGGTGGGACAGGGGGCTCTGAAGCTTTCTTT. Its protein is CATSRGGTGGSEAFF.

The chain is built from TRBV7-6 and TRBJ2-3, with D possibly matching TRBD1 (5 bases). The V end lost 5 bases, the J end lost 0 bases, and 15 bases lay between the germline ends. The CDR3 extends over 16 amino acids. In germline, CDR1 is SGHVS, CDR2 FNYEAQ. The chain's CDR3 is CASSGPGPLSTDTQYF. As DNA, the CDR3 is TGTGCCAGCAGCGGGCCAGGGCCACTCAGCACAGATACGCAGTATTTT.

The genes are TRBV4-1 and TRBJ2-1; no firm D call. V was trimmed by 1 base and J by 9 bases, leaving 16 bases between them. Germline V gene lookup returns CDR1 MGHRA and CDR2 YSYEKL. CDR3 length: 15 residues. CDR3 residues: CASSQVAAAWPEQFF. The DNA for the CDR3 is TGCGCCAGCAGCCAAGTGGCGGCGGCGTGGCCTGAGCAGTTCTTC.